The entry below gives a single T cell receptor beta chain sequence along with its context. The source of the sample is a study of T cell clonotyping in hematopoietic cell transplantation. Germline CDR1 reads MRHNA; CDR2 reads SNTAGT. The CDR3 length is 13 residues. The ends were cut back, 6 bases at V and 1 base at J, with 8 bases in the middle. Clones were sequenced by immunoSEQ multiplex PCR, and TCRdb holds only the in-frame ones, with some missing. This table has tens of thousands of clones, less than 95% appearing once. The specimen was peripheral blood mononuclear cells. The sequence was collected from a woman between 50 and 59 years old in good health. Some clones in this sample may be carry-over from other donors' samples. This rearrangement joins TRBV6-4 to TRBJ2-3; possible D gene TRBD1, 5 bases. This CDR3 is CASSGHGTDTQYF. The CDR3, as DNA: TGTGCCAGCAGCGGACACGGCACAGATACGCAGTATTTT.